This entry lists 19 T cell receptor beta chains sequenced from one sample in a study of blood T cell repertoires in COVID-19. TCRdb's table, derived via immunoSEQ multiplex PCR, lists solely in-frame clones and lacks some. The sample holds approximately 200,000 clones, 65% to 85% seen once. Sequencing was done on a sample of PBMCs or T cells enriched from blood (not recorded which). Every receptor here comes from a woman in her 40s with acute COVID-19.

This clone was seen once. V gene TRBV28 combines with J gene TRBJ1-6; D is uncertain. Per germline, CDR1 MDHEN and CDR2 SYDVKM. Trimming removed 1 base at V and 4 bases at J, with 14 bases between. CDR3 size: 17 residues. CDR3 protein: CASSLYFGDVYNSPLHF. CDR3 sequence (DNA): TGTGCCAGCAGTTTATACTTCGGGGATGTATATAATTCACCCCTCCACTTT.

The V gene is TRBV5-1, the J gene TRBJ2-3, with 11 bases that match TRBD1. The CDR3 covers 16 residues. With V trimmed by 1 base and J by 5 bases, 6 bases remained unmatched. Germline V gene sequence: CDR1 SGHRS, CDR2 YFSETQ. CDR3 bases: TGCGCCAGCAGCTTGTTTGGACAGGGGGCTCGAGATACGCAGTATTTT. This sequence encodes CASSLFGQGARDTQYF.

The V gene is TRBV7-2, the J gene TRBJ1-5; D unresolved. CDR1 and CDR2 (germline): SGHTA, FQGNSA. V shed 2 bases and J shed 1 base, with 3 bases lying between them. The CDR3 extends over 13 amino acids. The DNA of the CDR3 is TGTGCCAGCAGCTTATCGAGCAATCAGCCCCAGCATTTT. Amino acid sequence: CASSLSSNQPQHF.

The chain carries TRBV28 and TRBJ1-5, with D hard to call. Trimming pared 7 bases from V and 4 bases from J, leaving 8 bases between. CDR3 size: 12 residues. The germline gives CDR1 MDHEN, CDR2 SYDVKM. This CDR3 is CASTQANQPQHF. The CDR3 bases are TGTGCCAGCACCCAAGCTAATCAGCCCCAGCATTTT.

This rearrangement joins TRBV9 to TRBJ2-3; TRBD2 is a possible D gene (6 bases). This CDR3 region has 15 residues. Germline V gives CDR1 SGDLS, CDR2 YYNGEE. The germline V and J ends were trimmed by 4 bases and 7 bases, with 19 bases remaining between them. This chain's CDR3 is CASSLIPGERNTQYF. CDR3 DNA sequence: TGTGCCAGCAGCCTAATACCGGGAGAGCGAAATACGCAGTATTTT.

The chain combines TRBV28 with TRBJ2-3; the D gene is possibly TRBD1 (5 bases). Trimming removed 6 bases from V and 3 bases from J, with 10 bases in between. This CDR3 comprises 13 residues. The germline V gene encodes CDR1 MDHEN and CDR2 SYDVKM. The CDR3: CASRGQGTDTQYF. The CDR3 DNA is TGTGCCAGCAGGGGGCAGGGTACAGATACGCAGTATTTT. Complete variable domain (other parts from reference TRBV28 and TRBJ2-3): DVKVTQSSRYLVKRTGEKVFLECVQDMDHENMFWYRQDPGLGLRLIYFSYDVKMKEKGDIPEGYSVSREKKERFSLILESASTNQTSMYLCASRGQGTDTQYFGPGTRLTVL.

The rearrangement uses TRBV7-3 and TRBJ2-1; 11 bases align to TRBD2. Germline V gives CDR1 SGHTA, CDR2 FQGTGA. Trimming removed 5 bases from V and 8 bases from J; junction bases left unmatched: 5. The CDR3 consists of 14 residues. CDR3: CASSVAGGPHEQFF. CDR3 coding DNA: TGTGCCAGCAGCGTAGCGGGGGGGCCCCATGAGCAGTTCTTC. Full variable domain (rest looked up from reference TRBV7-3 and TRBJ2-1): GAGVSQTPSNKVTEKGKYVELRCDPISGHTALYWYRQSLGQGPEFLIYFQGTGAADDSGLPNDRFFAVRPEGSVSTLKIQRTERGDSAVYLCASSVAGGPHEQFFGPGTRLTVL.

The chain combines TRBV28 with TRBJ1-5, with a tentative D call TRBD1 (5 bases). CDR1 and CDR2 from the germline V gene are MDHEN and SYDVKM. The CDR3 runs to 13 residues. V was pared by 7 bases and J by 3 bases, with 10 bases between. Here the CDR3 reads CASTGSHNQPQHF. CDR3 bases: TGTGCCAGCACAGGGTCCCACAATCAGCCCCAGCATTTT.

The genes are TRBV6-5 and TRBJ1-5; D might be TRBD1 (6 bases). Between the trimmed V and J ends, which lost 2 bases and 4 bases, there was a span of 6 bases. CDR1 is MNHEY, CDR2 SVGAGI, per germline. This CDR3 has 13 amino acids. CDR3 loop: CASSYDRNQPQHF. The CDR3 nucleotides are TGTGCCAGCAGTTACGACAGGAATCAGCCCCAGCATTTT.

This clone appeared a single time. V usage is TRBV9 and J usage is TRBJ2-3; 9 bases line up with TRBD2. The CDR3 runs 14 residues. Germline assignment: CDR1 SGDLS and CDR2 YYNGEE. The J segment lost 4 bases and the V segment lost 7 bases, leaving 7 bases of the junction unmatched. CDR3 region: CASRRGGAADTQYF. The CDR3 DNA follows: TGTGCCAGCCGACGCGGGGGGGCTGCAGATACGCAGTATTTT.

The V and J genes are TRBV24-1 and TRBJ2-7, with a weak D call TRBD1 (6 bases). Germline V CDR1 and CDR2: KGHDR, SFDVKD. There are 12 residues in the CDR3. The V gene lost 1 base and the J gene lost 8 bases, with 8 bases spanning the gap. This CDR3 reads CATSDLQGQQYF. The CDR3 bases are TGTGCCACCAGTGATTTACAGGGTCAGCAGTACTTC.

This clone has a handful of counts. This chain's CDR3 is CASSPRGSSYEQYF. CDR3 in DNA: TGTGCCAGCTCACCCCGCGGGAGCTCCTACGAGCAGTACTTC. The rearrangement joins TRBV18 to TRBJ2-7; 7 bases align to TRBD2. This CDR3 contains 14 residues. V shed 3 bases and J 0 bases; nucleotides not matched to a gene: 2. Per germline, CDR1 KGHSH and CDR2 LQKENI.

The V call is TRBV9, the J call TRBJ2-7, with TRBD1 matching over 7 bases. Germline trimming cut 2 bases from V and 0 bases from J; bases unmatched to any gene: 8. CDR1 and CDR2 (germline): SGDLS, YYNGEE. The length of the CDR3 is 16 residues. The CDR3 spells CASSVGFRDSSYEQYF. The CDR3 region has the DNA TGTGCCAGCAGCGTCGGCTTCCGGGACAGCTCCTACGAGCAGTACTTC.

This clone is a singleton in its sample. The rearrangement links TRBV4-3 to TRBJ1-4, with TRBD1 matching 8 bases. Trimming at V came to 1 base and at J to 8 bases, leaving 3 bases not matched to a gene. CDR3 length equals 14 residues. CDR1 and CDR2 (germline): LGHNA, YSLEER. This CDR3 is CASSQAGGREKLFF. The CDR3 bases are TGCGCCAGCAGCCAAGCAGGGGGCCGAGAAAAACTGTTTTTT.

This clone showed up just once. The chain carries TRBV7-9 and TRBJ2-1, with 7 bases fitting TRBD2. V gave up 7 bases and J gave up 4 bases; unmatched junction bases: 4. Germline CDR1 is SEHNR and CDR2 is FQNEAQ (reference sequence). The CDR3 consists of 13 residues. The chain's CDR3 is CASTTGGYNEQFF. The CDR3 nucleotides read TGTGCCAGCACCACCGGGGGGTACAATGAGCAGTTCTTC.

This clone was seen repeatedly, ten times or more. The chain has TRBV6-4 and TRBJ2-3; TRBD2 matches 13 bases. V shed 2 bases, J shed 4 bases, and the junction held 0 bases outside the gene matches. This CDR3 has 15 residues. CDR1 is MRHNA and CDR2 is SNTAGT in the germline V gene. The CDR3 reads CASSDTSGGADTQYF. The CDR3, as DNA: TGTGCCAGCAGTGACACTAGCGGGGGGGCAGATACGCAGTATTTT.

The rearrangement uses TRBV30 and TRBJ2-7; 11 bases line up with TRBD2. The length of the CDR3 is 12 residues. The V gene's germline CDR1 is GTSNPN and CDR2 SVGIG (reference sequence). Trimming removed 8 bases from V and 4 bases from J; junction bases left unmatched: 4. The CDR3 reads CALAGGSYEQYF. In DNA, the CDR3 is TGTGCCCTAGCGGGAGGATCGTACGAGCAGTACTTC.

The rearrangement links TRBV7-3 to TRBJ2-7, with D perhaps matching TRBD1 (6 bases). CDR1 and CDR2 (germline): SGHTA, FQGTGA. Trimming removed 4 bases at V and 3 bases at J, with 13 bases between. The length of the CDR3 is 14 residues. The CDR3 region is CASSSQNRVYEQYF. CDR3 coding DNA: TGTGCCAGCAGCTCCCAAAACAGGGTCTACGAGCAGTACTTC.

The V and J genes are TRBV6-4 and TRBJ2-1, with 12 bases lining up with TRBD1. Germline CDR1 is MRHNA and CDR2 is SNTAGT. The V and J ends lost 2 bases and 12 bases, in that order; junction bases with no gene match: 11. This CDR3 region has 16 residues. The CDR3: CASSDTSRDRGLGQFF. The DNA of the CDR3 is TGTGCCAGCAGTGACACGTCCCGGGACAGGGGGCTGGGGCAGTTCTTC.